Included here is one TCR beta chain sequence, with context. The Seattle patients joined while their infection was active and were tracked longitudinally afterward. The record originates from a study of blood T cell repertoires in COVID-19. The overall study: Spain, Italy and the United States supplied samples that represented acute and convalescent COVID-19. PBMCs, B-cell-depleted T cells, or T cells were the source of the cDNA or gDNA that made up the material.

Methods used by the authors: Using reference gene primer amplification, nucleated cell counts were estimated. Assay: immunoSEQ multiplex PCR; the TCRdb copy retains only in-frame clones and omits some. V and J calls and clone size follow that table, whereas D and trimming were derived from the DNA. This table holds hundreds of thousands of clones, over 75% found once. The clonotype originates from an older woman with COVID-19, enrolled during active disease. Material for sequencing was peripheral blood.

The CDR3 coding sequence is TGTGCCAGCAGCATCGACAGACTGGGGCAGACCCAGTACTTC. Encoded protein: CASSIDRLGQTQYF. V is TRBV5-5 and J is TRBJ2-5; D perhaps matches TRBD1 (5 bases). Per germline, CDR1 SGHKS and CDR2 YYEKEE (reference sequence). CDR3 length: 14 amino acids. V was shortened by 4 bases and J by 6 bases, with 16 bases between the two germline ends.